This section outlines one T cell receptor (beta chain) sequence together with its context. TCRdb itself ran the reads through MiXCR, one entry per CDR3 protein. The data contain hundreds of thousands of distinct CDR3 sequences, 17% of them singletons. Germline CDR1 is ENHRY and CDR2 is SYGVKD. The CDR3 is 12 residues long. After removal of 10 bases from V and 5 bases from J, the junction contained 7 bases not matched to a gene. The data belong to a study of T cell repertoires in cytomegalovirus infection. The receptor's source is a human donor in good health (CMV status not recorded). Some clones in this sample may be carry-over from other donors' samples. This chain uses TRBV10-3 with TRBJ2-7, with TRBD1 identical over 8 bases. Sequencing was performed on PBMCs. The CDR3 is CATQDRVHEQYF. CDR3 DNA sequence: TGTGCCACCCAGGACAGGGTCCACGAGCAGTACTTC.